Each of the 29 T cell receptor beta chains below was sequenced from the same sample in a study of early T cells in non-severe SARS-CoV-2 infection (dated by TCRdb to about 2021). The receptor library was made with 5' RACE. The sample was run on a NextSeq 500. The public sequencing data were trimmed at Q25 with fastp and processed into clonotypes with MiXCR by TCRdb, which kept only in-frame beta chains. Rows matching on CDR3 protein sequence are summarized as one entry with the most common DNA and genes. The sample table holds fewer than 30,000 distinct CDR3 sequences, of which around 5% were seen once. The ten largest clones add up to roughly 4.4% of the sample. Sequencing input: whole blood. All receptors derive from an adult who was a healthcare worker with PCR-confirmed SARS-CoV-2 infection or an uninfected control (not recorded which).

This clonotype was counted many times. The V gene is TRBV5-1, the J gene TRBJ2-1, with 13 bases aligning to TRBD2. The V gene's germline CDR1 is SGHRS and CDR2 YFSETQ. This CDR3 region has 15 residues. Trimming at V came to 4 bases and at J to 4 bases, leaving 2 bases not matched to a gene. CDR3 DNA sequence: TGCGCCAGCAGCGGGGGACTAGCGGGATACAATGAGCAGTTCTTC. Amino acids: CASSGGLAGYNEQFF.

J is TRBJ2-7 and V is TRBV25-1; D uncertain. Trimming stripped 4 bases from V and 4 bases from J, with 14 bases between. The CDR3 runs 14 residues. The germline V gene encodes CDR1 MGHDK and CDR2 SYGVNS. DNA of the CDR3: TGTGCCAGCAGTGTAGTGTCAGCAAGTTACGAGCAGTACTTC. It codes for CASSVVSASYEQYF.

In its sample, this clonotype was seen many times. The CDR3 reads CASSFSGDNEKLFF. The CDR3 bases are TGTGCCAGCAGTTTTTCAGGGGATAATGAAAAACTGTTTTTT. The chain couples TRBV28 to TRBJ1-4; D might be TRBD1 (6 bases). Trimming cost V 3 bases and J 4 bases, with 9 bases left between them. Germline values: CDR1 MDHEN, CDR2 SYDVKM. The CDR3 is made up of 14 amino acids.

On this clonotype itself: This could be a read error, since a much larger clone is one nucleotide away. The final CDR3 position lacks the conserved phenylalanine or tryptophan, pointing to a likely read error. V usage is TRBV6-2 or TRBV6-3 and J usage is TRBJ2-7, with 7 bases matching TRBD1. CDR3 length: 14 amino acids. V lost 4 bases, J lost 6 bases, and 9 bases stayed unmatched. Germline lookup yields CDR1 MNHEY and CDR2 SVGEGT. The CDR3 region is CASSSNRGRGEQYL. The CDR3 DNA reads as TGTGCCAGCAGTTCCAACAGGGGACGGGGCGAGCAGTACCTC.

This clonotype was seen ten or more times. The rearrangement joins TRBV7-2 to TRBJ2-3; TRBD2 might be the D (5 bases). There are 13 residues in the CDR3. Trimming pared 5 bases from V and 5 bases from J, leaving 11 bases between. Germline CDR1 SGHTA, CDR2 FQGNSA. CDR3 nucleotide sequence: TGTGCCAGCAGCCCAGTCGGACTAGATACGCAGTATTTT. Protein sequence: CASSPVGLDTQYF.

V and J are TRBV4-1 and TRBJ1-2; D not certain. The V end was cut by 4 bases, the J end by 0 bases, with 15 bases between. The CDR3 is 16 amino acids. The germline CDR1 and CDR2 sequences are MGHRA and YSYEKL. CDR3 DNA: TGCGCCAGCAGCCTCGCGGGCACAACTTCTAACTATGGCTACACCTTC. Translated: CASSLAGTTSNYGYTF.

This clonotype was picked up many times. The gene calls are TRBV6-2 or TRBV6-3 and TRBJ2-1; D is undetermined. The CDR3 contains 13 residues. Germline CDR1 reads MNHEY; CDR2 reads SVGEGT. The V end was cut by 6 bases, the J end by 3 bases, with 9 bases between. The CDR3 sequence: CASSPRSYNEQFF. As DNA, the CDR3 is TGTGCCAGCAGCCCACGAAGCTACAATGAGCAGTTCTTC.

This clonotype came up many times. This chain links TRBV28 with TRBJ2-5; D remains ambiguous. The CDR3 length is 15 residues. V was cut by 6 bases and J by 2 bases, with 16 bases left in between. The germline gives CDR1 MDHEN, CDR2 SYDVKM. The CDR3 coding sequence is TGTGCCAGCAGCCCGGCGGCGGTGGCACAAGAGACCCAGTACTTC. Translated: CASSPAAVAQETQYF. The whole variable domain, filled in from reference TRBV28 and TRBJ2-5, reads DVKVTQSSRYLVKRTGEKVFLECVQDMDHENMFWYRQDPGLGLRLIYFSYDVKMKEKGDIPEGYSVSREKKERFSLILESASTNQTSMYLCASSPAAVAQETQYFGPGTRLLVL.

Notes on this clonotype: It may be a read error: a sequence one base away is much more abundant. The chain combines TRBV7-9 with TRBJ2-5; D unresolved. The CDR3 covers 15 residues. Germline-derived CDR1 and CDR2 are SEHNR and FQNEAQ (reference sequence). Written as DNA, the CDR3 is TGTGCCAGCAGCTTAAATTCCGGCAACCAAGTGACCCAGTACTTC. This encodes CASSLNSGNQVTQYF.

This clonotype was seen a few times. With a much larger clone just one base away, this may be a read error. V and J are TRBV3-1 and TRBJ1-3, with 8 bases that match TRBD1. Trimming at V came to 4 bases and at J to 3 bases, leaving 8 bases not matched to a gene. Germline V gene data show CDR1 as LGHDT and CDR2 as YNNKEL (reference sequence). The CDR3 spans 16 residues. The CDR3 reads CASSPARTGLGNTIYF. The CDR3 DNA follows: TGTGCCAGCAGCCCAGCCCGGACAGGGCTTGGAAACACCATATATTTT.

Relative to its sample, this clonotype is medium-sized. The V call is TRBV9, the J call TRBJ1-1, with D possibly TRBD1 on 5 matching bases. The V end was cut by 0 bases, the J end by 1 base, with 7 bases between. This CDR3 region has 14 residues. The germline gives CDR1 SGDLS, CDR2 YYNGEE. Written as DNA, the CDR3 is TGTGCCAGCAGCGTAGGCGGACAGAACACTGAAGCTTTCTTT. Residues: CASSVGGQNTEAFF.

By share, this clonotype counts as medium-sized (0.01 to 0.1%). The chain uses TRBV6-2 or TRBV6-3 and TRBJ2-2; D perhaps matches TRBD1 (5 bases). V was cut by 6 bases and J by 3 bases, with 17 bases left in between. This CDR3 spans 16 amino acids. Looked up from germline, CDR1 is MNHEY and CDR2 is SVGEGT. CDR3 protein: CASSHYRPGDTGELFF. CDR3 nucleotide sequence: TGTGCCAGCAGCCATTACAGGCCCGGCGACACCGGGGAGCTGTTTTTT.

Only a few counts were recorded for this clonotype. The chain combines TRBV20-1 with TRBJ2-1, with 12 bases that match TRBD2. Trimming took 3 bases from V and 4 from J; bases not matched to a gene: 4. This CDR3 comprises 15 residues. Germline V CDR1 and CDR2: DFQATT, SNEGSKA (reference sequence). This CDR3 is CSASLTSGRYNEQFF. The CDR3 DNA follows: TGCAGTGCTAGCCTCACTAGCGGGAGGTACAATGAGCAGTTCTTC.

This clonotype was seen many times. V is TRBV20-1 and J is TRBJ2-5; D ambiguous. Germline V gene data show CDR1 as DFQATT and CDR2 as SNEGSKA (reference sequence). The CDR3 is 13 amino acids. The V gene lost 2 bases and the J gene lost 4 bases, with 11 bases spanning the gap. The CDR3 nucleotides are TGCAGTGCTAGATCATTGAACGGAGAGACCCAGTACTTC. It codes for CSARSLNGETQYF.

This chain uses TRBV29-1 with TRBJ2-2; TRBD2 matches at 15 bases. Germline trimming cut 7 bases from V and 7 bases from J; bases unmatched to any gene: 7. The CDR3 spans 15 residues. The germline V gene encodes CDR1 SQVTM and CDR2 ANQGSEA. This CDR3 is CSGGLAGGRSGELFF. CDR3 sequence (DNA): TGCAGCGGCGGACTAGCGGGAGGGCGAAGCGGGGAGCTGTTTTTT.

This clonotype was observed at least ten times. The chain recombines TRBV19 with TRBJ2-1; 10 nucleotides align to TRBD2. This CDR3 is built from 15 residues. V trimming: 3 bases; J trimming: 3 bases; junction bases outside the gene matches: 2. Germline V gene data show CDR1 as LNHDA and CDR2 as SQIVND (reference sequence). CDR3 bases: TGTGCCAGTAGTATTCCTAGCGGGAGCTACAATGAGCAGTTCTTC. Translated: CASSIPSGSYNEQFF.

There are many counts of this clonotype. J is TRBJ2-3 and V is TRBV4-1; no clear D gene. The V gene lost 4 bases and the J gene lost 2 bases, with 16 bases spanning the gap. Germline assignment: CDR1 MGHRA and CDR2 YSYEKL. The CDR3 has 16 residues. The CDR3 loop is CASSLWTRPSTDTQYF. The CDR3 DNA follows: TGCGCCAGCAGCCTATGGACCCGTCCCTCCACAGATACGCAGTATTTT.

This clonotype showed up many times. This sequence joins TRBV9 and TRBJ2-7; D is unresolved. This CDR3 has 15 residues. CDR1 and CDR2 (germline): SGDLS, YYNGEE. V gave up 1 base and J gave up 0 bases, with 11 bases separating them. The DNA for the CDR3 is TGTGCCAGCAGCGTACTTGGTGACAACTCCTACGAGCAGTACTTC. Translating gives CASSVLGDNSYEQYF.

This clonotype was seen only a few times. Sequence at one end of the junction differs from germline and may be a read error. The V and J genes are TRBV28 and TRBJ2-2, with a possible D match to TRBD2 (5 bases). The CDR3 consists of 14 residues. In germline, CDR1 is MDHEN, CDR2 SYDVKM. CDR3 in DNA: TGTGCCAGCAGGATTGGAGTGATCACCGGGGAGCTGTCTTTT. Translation: CASRIGVITGELSF.

This clonotype was counted ten times or more. V gene TRBV9 combines with J gene TRBJ2-1, with TRBD1 matching 9 bases. Germline assignment: CDR1 SGDLS and CDR2 YYNGEE. Trimming took 3 bases from V and 10 from J; bases not matched to a gene: 14. The CDR3 is 16 residues long. The CDR3 sequence: CASSAEGQGGLSEQFF. DNA for the CDR3: TGTGCCAGCAGCGCAGAGGGACAGGGCGGTCTCAGCGAGCAGTTCTTC.

The chain has TRBV10-3 and TRBJ2-1; 9 nucleotides align to TRBD2. The junction had 6 bases not matched to a gene; V was cut back by 3 bases and J by 6 bases. This CDR3 has 15 amino acids. CDR1 is ENHRY and CDR2 is SYGVKD in the germline V gene. The CDR3 DNA reads TGTGCCATCAGTGAAGTAGCGGGAGTTTCCAATGAGCAGTTCTTC. This sequence encodes CAISEVAGVSNEQFF.

A few counts support this clonotype. The rearrangement uses TRBV29-1 and TRBJ2-2, with TRBD1 matching 8 bases. The CDR3 is made up of 15 amino acids. Per the germline V gene, CDR1 is SQVTM and CDR2 is ANQGSEA. Trimming cost V 1 base and J 3 bases; bases outside gene matches: 4. CDR3 coding DNA: TGCAGCGTTGAAGGGACAGGGACTTACACCGGGGAGCTGTTTTTT. It specifies CSVEGTGTYTGELFF.

This clonotype was seen at least ten times. V and J are TRBV7-2 and TRBJ2-7; D could derive from TRBD1 or TRBD2 (5 bases each). V lost 5 bases and J lost 4, with 18 bases in between. The CDR3 is made up of 15 amino acids. CDR1 and CDR2 from the germline V gene are SGHTA and FQGNSA. The CDR3 reads CASSPGDVARYEQYF. Here the CDR3 DNA reads TGTGCCAGCAGCCCTGGGGACGTCGCTCGGTACGAGCAGTACTTC. Drawing the rest from reference TRBV7-2 and TRBJ2-7, the complete variable domain is GAGVSQSPSNKVTEKGKDVELRCDPISGHTALYWYRQSLGQGLEFLIYFQGNSAPDKSGLPSDRFSAERTGGSVSTLTIQRTQQEDSAVYLCASSPGDVARYEQYFGPGTRLTVT.

This clonotype has a handful of counts. The chain carries TRBV20-1 and TRBJ1-5, with D tentatively TRBD1 (6 bases). Germline-derived CDR1 and CDR2 are DFQATT and SNEGSKA (reference sequence). V gave up 3 bases and J gave up 4 bases, with 13 bases separating them. The CDR3 has 14 residues. This chain's CDR3 is CSARETGSNQPQHF. CDR3 nucleotides: TGCAGTGCTAGGGAGACAGGATCTAATCAGCCCCAGCATTTT.

This clonotype has just a few counts. The gene calls are TRBV15 and TRBJ2-7; TRBD1 matches at 9 bases. The CDR3 loop spans 15 amino acids. Germline CDR1 LNHNV, CDR2 YYDKDF (reference sequence). With V trimmed by 2 bases and J by 5 bases, 7 bases remained unmatched. In DNA, the CDR3 is TGTGCCACCAGCAGACCCGGGACAGGGAACCACGAGCAGTACTTC. It yields the protein CATSRPGTGNHEQYF.

This clonotype was counted many times. The chain joins TRBV29-1 to TRBJ2-7; D perhaps matches TRBD1 (6 bases). V was pared by 4 bases and J by 10 bases, with 20 bases between. The CDR3 has 13 amino acids. From germline, CDR1 is SQVTM and CDR2 ANQGSEA. The CDR3 region is CSVGVVTGTTQYF. The CDR3 DNA follows: TGCAGCGTTGGAGTGGTAACAGGGACCACTCAGTACTTC.

In its sample, this clonotype was seen many times. The V gene is TRBV2, the J gene TRBJ1-1; 7 positions match TRBD1. In germline, CDR1 is SNHLY, CDR2 FYNNEI. The CDR3 has 12 residues. J was trimmed by 3 bases and V by 6 bases; bases with no gene match: 1. This CDR3 is CASRGQHTEAFF. The CDR3 coding sequence is TGTGCCAGCAGGGGACAGCACACTGAAGCTTTCTTT.

The CDR3 DNA reads as TGTGCCAGTTCGAGGGGGCCCAGCACAGATACGCAGTATTTT. Translating it yields CASSRGPSTDTQYF. The chain couples TRBV25-1 to TRBJ2-3, with 7 bases identical to TRBD1. Trimming removed 9 bases from V and 0 bases from J; junction bases left unmatched: 6. Germline V lookup: CDR1 MGHDK, CDR2 SYGVNS. CDR3 size: 14 residues.

This clonotype has a handful of counts. The gene calls are TRBV13 and TRBJ1-1; weak D call: TRBD1 (5 bases). The germline V gene encodes CDR1 PRHDT and CDR2 FYEKMQ (reference sequence). The CDR3 loop spans 13 amino acids. Trimming cost V 5 bases and J 10 bases, with 17 bases left between them. CDR3 nucleotide sequence: TGTGCCAGCAGCCTGAATGGGCCTCAGGGAGCTTTCTTT. The encoded protein is CASSLNGPQGAFF.